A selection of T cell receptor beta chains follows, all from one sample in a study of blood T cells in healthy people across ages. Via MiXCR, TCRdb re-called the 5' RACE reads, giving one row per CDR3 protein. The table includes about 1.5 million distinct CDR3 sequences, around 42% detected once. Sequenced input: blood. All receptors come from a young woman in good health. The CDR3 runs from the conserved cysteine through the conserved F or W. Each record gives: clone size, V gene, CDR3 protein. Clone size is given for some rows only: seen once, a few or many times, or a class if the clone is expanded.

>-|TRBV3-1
CASSQDRVDKFF
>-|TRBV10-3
CAIRSLDAPDTQYF
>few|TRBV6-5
CASSKGVGSPLHF
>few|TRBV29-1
CSSCSGDRGNQPQHF
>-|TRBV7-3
CASSIAGGRGDTQYF
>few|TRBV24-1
CATSGLYTGELFF
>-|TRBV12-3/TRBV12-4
CASSPGGYTGELFF
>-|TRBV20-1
CSARDWDRQYEQYF
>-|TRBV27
CASRRVGTSGGRGTDTQYF
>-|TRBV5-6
CASTRRTSGNQETQYF